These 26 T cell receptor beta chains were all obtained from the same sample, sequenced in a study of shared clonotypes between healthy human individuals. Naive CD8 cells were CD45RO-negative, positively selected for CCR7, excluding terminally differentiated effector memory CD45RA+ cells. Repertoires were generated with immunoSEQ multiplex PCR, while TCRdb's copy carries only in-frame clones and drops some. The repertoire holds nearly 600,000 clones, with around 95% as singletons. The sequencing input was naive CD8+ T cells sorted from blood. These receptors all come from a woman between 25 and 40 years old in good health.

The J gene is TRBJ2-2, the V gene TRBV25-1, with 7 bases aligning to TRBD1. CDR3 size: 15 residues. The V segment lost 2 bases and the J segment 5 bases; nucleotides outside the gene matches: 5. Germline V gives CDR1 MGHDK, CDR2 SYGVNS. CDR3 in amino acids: CASSEQPGQTGELFF. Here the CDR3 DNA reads TGTGCCAGCAGTGAACAACCGGGACAGACCGGGGAGCTGTTTTTT.

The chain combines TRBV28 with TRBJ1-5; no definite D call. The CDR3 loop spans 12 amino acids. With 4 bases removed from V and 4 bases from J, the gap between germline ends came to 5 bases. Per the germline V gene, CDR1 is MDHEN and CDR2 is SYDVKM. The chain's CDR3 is CASSSGNQPQHF. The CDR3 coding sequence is TGTGCCAGCAGTTCCGGGAATCAGCCCCAGCATTTT.

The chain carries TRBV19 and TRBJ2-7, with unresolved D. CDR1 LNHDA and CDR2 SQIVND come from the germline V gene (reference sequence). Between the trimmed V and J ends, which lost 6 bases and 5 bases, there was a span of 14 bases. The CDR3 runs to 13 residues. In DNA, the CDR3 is TGTGCCAGTAGCCCCAACAACCGGGACGAGCAGTACTTC. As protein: CASSPNNRDEQYF.

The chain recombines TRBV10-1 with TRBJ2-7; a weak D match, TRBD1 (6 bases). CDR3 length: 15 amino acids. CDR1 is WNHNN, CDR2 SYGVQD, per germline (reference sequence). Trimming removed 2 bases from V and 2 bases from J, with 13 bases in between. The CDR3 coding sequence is TGCGCCAGCAGTGAGACCGTAGAGGGGGCCTACGAGCAGTACTTC. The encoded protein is CASSETVEGAYEQYF.

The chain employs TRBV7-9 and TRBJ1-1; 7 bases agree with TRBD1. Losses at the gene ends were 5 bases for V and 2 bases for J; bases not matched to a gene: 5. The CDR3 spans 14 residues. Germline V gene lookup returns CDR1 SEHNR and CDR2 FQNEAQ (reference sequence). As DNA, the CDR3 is TGTGCCAGCAGCCTACAGGGGAGCAACACTGAAGCTTTCTTT. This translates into CASSLQGSNTEAFF.

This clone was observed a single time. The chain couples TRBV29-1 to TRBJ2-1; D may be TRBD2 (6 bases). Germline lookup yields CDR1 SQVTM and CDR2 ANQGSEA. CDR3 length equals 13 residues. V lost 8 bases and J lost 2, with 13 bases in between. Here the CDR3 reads CSLRTTTYNEQFF. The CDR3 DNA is TGCAGCCTCAGGACTACCACCTACAATGAGCAGTTCTTC.

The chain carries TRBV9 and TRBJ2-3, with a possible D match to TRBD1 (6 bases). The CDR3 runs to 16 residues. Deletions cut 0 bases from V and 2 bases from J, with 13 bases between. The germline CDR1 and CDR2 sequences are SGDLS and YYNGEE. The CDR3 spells CASSVASQGFTDTQYF. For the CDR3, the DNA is TGTGCCAGCAGCGTAGCTTCTCAGGGGTTCACAGATACGCAGTATTTT.

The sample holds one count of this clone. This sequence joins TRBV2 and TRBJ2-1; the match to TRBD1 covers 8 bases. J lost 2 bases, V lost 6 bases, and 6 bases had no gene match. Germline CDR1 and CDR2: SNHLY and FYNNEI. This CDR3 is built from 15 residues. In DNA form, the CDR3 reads TGTGCCAGCAGGGCCGGGACAGGACCCTACAATGAGCAGTTCTTC. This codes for CASRAGTGPYNEQFF.

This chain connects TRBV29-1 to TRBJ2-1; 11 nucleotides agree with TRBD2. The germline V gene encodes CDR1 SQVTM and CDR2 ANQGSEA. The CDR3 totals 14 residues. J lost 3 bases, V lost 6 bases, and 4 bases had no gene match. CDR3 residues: CSVNLAGGYNEQFF. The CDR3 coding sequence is TGCAGCGTGAACCTAGCGGGAGGCTACAATGAGCAGTTCTTC.

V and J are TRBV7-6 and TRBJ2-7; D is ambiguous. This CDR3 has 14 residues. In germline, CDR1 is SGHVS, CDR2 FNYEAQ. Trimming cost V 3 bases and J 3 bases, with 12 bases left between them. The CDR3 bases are TGTGCCAGCAGCTTCAGCCCCCCCGGCTACGAGCAGTACTTC. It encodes CASSFSPPGYEQYF.

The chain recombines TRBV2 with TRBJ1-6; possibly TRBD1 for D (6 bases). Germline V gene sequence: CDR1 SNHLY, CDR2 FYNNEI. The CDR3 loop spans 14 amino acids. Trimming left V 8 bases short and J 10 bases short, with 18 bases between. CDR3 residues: CASVEGGGGSPLHF. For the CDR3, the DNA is TGTGCCAGCGTTGAGGGGGGCGGCGGGTCACCCCTCCACTTT.

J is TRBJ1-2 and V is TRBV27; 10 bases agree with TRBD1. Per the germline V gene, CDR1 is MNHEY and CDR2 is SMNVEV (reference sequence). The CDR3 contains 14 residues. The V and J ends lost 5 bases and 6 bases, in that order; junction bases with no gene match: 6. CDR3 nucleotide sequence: TGTGCCAGCAGTCCGCTGACAGGGGGCAATGGCTACACCTTC. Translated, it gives CASSPLTGGNGYTF.

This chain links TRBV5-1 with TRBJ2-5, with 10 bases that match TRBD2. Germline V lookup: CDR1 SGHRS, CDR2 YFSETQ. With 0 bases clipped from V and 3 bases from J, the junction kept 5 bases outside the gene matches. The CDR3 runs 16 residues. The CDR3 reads CASSLVTSGEEETQYF. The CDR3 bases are TGCGCCAGCAGCTTGGTAACTAGCGGGGAAGAAGAGACCCAGTACTTC.

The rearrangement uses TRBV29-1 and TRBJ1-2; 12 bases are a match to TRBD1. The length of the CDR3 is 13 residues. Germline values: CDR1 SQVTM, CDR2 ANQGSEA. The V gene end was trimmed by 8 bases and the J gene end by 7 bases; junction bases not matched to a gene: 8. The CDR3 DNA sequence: TGCAGCACCCGCGGGACAGGGGGCCCTGGCTACACCTTC. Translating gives CSTRGTGGPGYTF.

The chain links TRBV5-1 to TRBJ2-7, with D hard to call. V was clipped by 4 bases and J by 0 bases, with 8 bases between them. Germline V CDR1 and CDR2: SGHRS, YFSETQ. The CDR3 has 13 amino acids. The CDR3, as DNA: TGCGCCAGCAGCCCGGACGGCTCCTACGAGCAGTACTTC. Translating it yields CASSPDGSYEQYF. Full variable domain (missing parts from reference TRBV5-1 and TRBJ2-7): KAGVTQTPRYLIKTRGQQVTLSCSPISGHRSVSWYQQTPGQGLQFLFEYFSETQRNKGNFPGRFSGRQFSNSRSEMNVSTLELGDSALYLCASSPDGSYEQYFGPGTRLTVT.

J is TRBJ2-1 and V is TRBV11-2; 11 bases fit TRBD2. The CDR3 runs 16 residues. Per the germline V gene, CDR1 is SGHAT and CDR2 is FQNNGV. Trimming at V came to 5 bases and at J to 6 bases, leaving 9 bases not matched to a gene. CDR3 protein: CASSQQYSGRANEQFF. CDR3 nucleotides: TGTGCCAGCAGCCAACAGTATAGCGGGAGGGCCAATGAGCAGTTCTTC.

The CDR3 here is CASSGTGTSYHEQYF. DNA of the CDR3: TGTGCCAGCAGCGGCACCGGGACTAGCTACCACGAGCAGTACTTC. The chain combines TRBV7-9 with TRBJ2-7; 9 nucleotides agree with TRBD2. J lost 5 bases, V lost 5 bases, and 10 bases had no gene match. This CDR3 has 15 residues. Germline V gives CDR1 SEHNR, CDR2 FQNEAQ (reference sequence).

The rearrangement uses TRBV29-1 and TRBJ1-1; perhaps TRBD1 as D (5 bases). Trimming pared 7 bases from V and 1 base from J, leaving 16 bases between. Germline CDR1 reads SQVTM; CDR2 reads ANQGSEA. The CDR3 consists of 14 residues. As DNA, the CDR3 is TGCAGCGCCGCAGACAGAACAGCGAACACTGAAGCTTTCTTT. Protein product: CSAADRTANTEAFF.

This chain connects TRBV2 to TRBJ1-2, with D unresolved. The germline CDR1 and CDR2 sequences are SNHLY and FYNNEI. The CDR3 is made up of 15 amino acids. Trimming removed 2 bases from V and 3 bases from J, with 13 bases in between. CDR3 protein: CASSESYTAHYGYTF. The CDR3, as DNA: TGTGCCAGCAGTGAAAGCTATACAGCCCACTATGGCTACACCTTC.

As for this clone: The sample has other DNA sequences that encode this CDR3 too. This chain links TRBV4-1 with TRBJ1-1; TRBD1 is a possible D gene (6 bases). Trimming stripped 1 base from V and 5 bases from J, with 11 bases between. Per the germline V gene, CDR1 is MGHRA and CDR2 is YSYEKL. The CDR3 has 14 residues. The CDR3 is CASSQGGGGTEAFF. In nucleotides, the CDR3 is TGCGCCAGCAGCCAAGGCGGGGGCGGGACTGAAGCTTTCTTT.

CDR3: CAGNRGQETQYF. Here the CDR3 DNA reads TGTGCCGGAAACAGGGGGCAAGAGACCCAGTACTTC. The chain couples TRBV21-1 to TRBJ2-5; TRBD1 is taken as the D call from the table, unchecked against the DNA. TRBV21-1 is classified as a pseudogene. The CDR3 totals 12 residues.

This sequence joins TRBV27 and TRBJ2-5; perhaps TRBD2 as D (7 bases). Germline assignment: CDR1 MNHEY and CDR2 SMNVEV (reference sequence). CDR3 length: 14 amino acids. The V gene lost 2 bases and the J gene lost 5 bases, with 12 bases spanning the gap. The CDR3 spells CASSLLGGQETQYF. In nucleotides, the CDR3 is TGTGCCAGCAGTTTACTCGGGGGGCAGGAGACCCAGTACTTC.

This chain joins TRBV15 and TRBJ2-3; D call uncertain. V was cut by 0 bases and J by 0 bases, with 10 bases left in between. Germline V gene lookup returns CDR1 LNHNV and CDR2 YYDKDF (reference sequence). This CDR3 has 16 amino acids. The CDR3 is CATSREASSSTDTQYF. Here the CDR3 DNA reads TGTGCCACCAGCAGAGAAGCGAGCTCTAGCACAGATACGCAGTATTTT.

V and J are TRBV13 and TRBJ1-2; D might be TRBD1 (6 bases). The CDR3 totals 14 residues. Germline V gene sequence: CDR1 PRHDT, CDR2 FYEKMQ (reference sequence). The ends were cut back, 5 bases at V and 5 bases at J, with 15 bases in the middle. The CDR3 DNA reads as TGTGCCAGCAGCCTACTGGACAGCAAATATGGCTACACCTTC. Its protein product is CASSLLDSKYGYTF.

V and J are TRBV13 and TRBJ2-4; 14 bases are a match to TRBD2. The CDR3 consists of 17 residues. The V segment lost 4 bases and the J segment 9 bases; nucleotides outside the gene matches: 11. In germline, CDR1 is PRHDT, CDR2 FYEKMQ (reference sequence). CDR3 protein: CASSSIHRLAGGAIQYF. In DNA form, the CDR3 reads TGTGCCAGCAGCTCCATACACCGACTAGCGGGAGGGGCCATTCAGTACTTC. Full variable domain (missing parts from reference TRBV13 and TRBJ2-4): AAGVIQSPRHLIKEKRETATLKCYPIPRHDTVYWYQQGPGQDPQFLISFYEKMQSDKGSIPDRFSAQQFSDYHSELNMSSLELGDSALYFCASSSIHRLAGGAIQYFGAGTRLSVL.

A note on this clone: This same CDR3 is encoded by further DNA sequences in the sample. The CDR3 DNA reads as TGTGCCTGGAGTGGGGGGGGTTACGAGCAGTACTTC. Protein product: CAWSGGGYEQYF. This chain links TRBV30 with TRBJ2-7, with TRBD2 matching 7 bases. V gave up 1 base and J gave up 4 bases; unmatched junction bases: 1. This CDR3 comprises 12 residues. The germline gives CDR1 GTSNPN, CDR2 SVGIG (reference sequence).